The 30 T cell receptor beta chains below all came from one sample that was sequenced in a study of radiotherapy plus CTLA-4 blockade in lung cancer. Using immunoSEQ multiplex PCR, the repertoire was profiled, and TCRdb retains in-frame clones only, with some absent. The repertoire holds some 48,000 clones, with 70% to 90% as singletons. The sample consisted of peripheral blood, taken from a patient treated with radiotherapy plus ipilimumab. These receptors all stem from a human donor with non-small cell lung cancer that progressed on radiotherapy plus ipilimumab. Some clones in this sample may be carry-over from other donors' samples.

This clone has a single count. V is TRBV5-1 and J is TRBJ1-2; 10 nucleotides agree with TRBD1. This CDR3 contains 16 residues. Per the germline V gene, CDR1 is SGHRS and CDR2 is YFSETQ. Losses at the gene ends were 4 bases for V and 5 bases for J; bases not matched to a gene: 11. DNA of the CDR3: TGCGCCAGCAGCCCAGGAGGGACAGGGGCTGGATATGGCTACACCTTC. Amino acid sequence: CASSPGGTGAGYGYTF. The entire variable domain, with the rest obtained from reference TRBV5-1 and TRBJ1-2, is as follows: KAGVTQTPRYLIKTRGQQVTLSCSPISGHRSVSWYQQTPGQGLQFLFEYFSETQRNKGNFPGRFSGRQFSNSRSEMNVSTLELGDSALYLCASSPGGTGAGYGYTFGSGTRLTVV.

Here the CDR3 reads CSVEAGEDGYTF. The DNA for the CDR3 is TGCAGCGTTGAAGCAGGGGAAGATGGCTACACCTTC. The chain carries TRBV29-1 and TRBJ1-2; D is possibly TRBD1 (6 bases). V was cut by 1 base and J by 6 bases, with 9 bases left in between. The CDR3 covers 12 residues. Germline values: CDR1 SQVTM, CDR2 ANQGSEA.

V is TRBV19 and J is TRBJ2-7, with TRBD1 as a possible D gene (7 bases). The germline V and J ends were trimmed by 0 bases and 4 bases, with 13 bases remaining between them. The CDR3 spans 15 residues. Germline lookup yields CDR1 LNHDA and CDR2 SQIVND (reference sequence). CDR3 loop: CASSIDWRGRYEQYF. In DNA form, the CDR3 reads TGTGCCAGTAGTATAGACTGGAGGGGGCGATACGAGCAGTACTTC. Using reference TRBV19 and TRBJ2-7 for the parts outside the CDR3, the full variable domain is DGGITQSPKYLFRKEGQNVTLSCEQNLNHDAMYWYRQDPGQGLRLIYYSQIVNDFQKGDIAEGYSVSREKKESFPLTVTSAQKNPTAFYLCASSIDWRGRYEQYFGPGTRLTVT.

The V and J genes are TRBV19 and TRBJ1-2; D remains ambiguous. The CDR3 extends over 15 amino acids. V dropped 1 base and J dropped 0 bases, with 9 bases sitting between them. Germline CDR1 and CDR2: LNHDA and SQIVND (reference sequence). In DNA, the CDR3 is TGTGCCAGTAGTATAGTTCGGAGCCCTAACTATGGCTACACCTTC. This codes for CASSIVRSPNYGYTF.

The CDR3 coding sequence is TGTGCCAGCAGCTCAGTTAGCGGGTTCTACGAGCAGTACTTC. Residues: CASSSVSGFYEQYF. The chain carries TRBV5-4 and TRBJ2-7; 7 bases fit TRBD2. The CDR3 is 14 amino acids. V lost 3 bases and J lost 3; bases outside the gene matches: 6. CDR1 and CDR2 (germline): SGHNT, YYREEE (reference sequence).

The chain carries TRBV11-2 and TRBJ2-7; no reliable D call. V dropped 7 bases and J dropped 6 bases, with 10 bases sitting between them. Per germline, CDR1 SGHAT and CDR2 FQNNGV. The CDR3 length is 11 residues. This chain's CDR3 is CASTQYFEQYF. The CDR3 DNA is TGTGCCAGCACCCAATACTTCGAGCAGTACTTC.

The rearrangement joins TRBV9 to TRBJ1-6; D unresolved. This CDR3 region has 15 residues. V lost 0 bases and J lost 8, with 12 bases in between. Per germline, CDR1 SGDLS and CDR2 YYNGEE. CDR3 sequence: CASSVGSGFDSPLHF. The CDR3 bases are TGTGCCAGCAGCGTAGGATCCGGGTTTGATTCACCCCTCCACTTT.

The chain is built from TRBV19 and TRBJ2-7, with 7 positions matching TRBD1. Germline lookup yields CDR1 LNHDA and CDR2 SQIVND (reference sequence). J was trimmed by 4 bases and V by 3 bases; bases with no gene match: 3. The CDR3 totals 13 residues. CDR3 sequence (DNA): TGTGCCAGTAGTATTACAGGGGAGTACGAGCAGTACTTC. It encodes CASSITGEYEQYF.

This clone came up once. V is TRBV30 and J is TRBJ2-5; 7 bases line up with TRBD1. The CDR3 consists of 16 residues. The trim removed 0 bases at V and 4 bases at J, leaving 11 bases unmatched. Germline CDR1 reads GTSNPN; CDR2 reads SVGIG (reference sequence). The CDR3 nucleotides are TGTGCCTGGAGTGTATTAGGACAGGAGACGGGAGAGACCCAGTACTTC. Encoded protein: CAWSVLGQETGETQYF.

The chain links TRBV6-1 to TRBJ1-1, with D unresolved. CDR1 and CDR2 from the germline V gene are MNHNS and SASEGT. The germline V and J ends were trimmed by 2 bases and 10 bases, with 8 bases remaining between them. The CDR3 contains 11 residues. The CDR3 nucleotides read TGTGCCAGCAGTGAACCAGAGGGAGCTTTCTTT. Its translation is CASSEPEGAFF.

This clone was counted between two and nine times. The V gene is TRBV2, the J gene TRBJ1-4; 10 bases align to TRBD1. Germline V gives CDR1 SNHLY, CDR2 FYNNEI. The CDR3 extends over 14 amino acids. Unmatched junction bases numbered 4, after V lost 4 bases and J lost 8 bases. The CDR3 protein is CASSGQGALEKLFF. Written as DNA, the CDR3 is TGTGCCAGCAGTGGACAGGGGGCCTTAGAAAAACTGTTTTTT.

A single count supports this clone. This sequence joins TRBV4-1 and TRBJ1-1; D perhaps matches TRBD1 (5 bases). Trimming cost V 4 bases and J 1 base, with 19 bases left between them. The germline V gene has CDR1 MGHRA and CDR2 YSYEKL. The CDR3 has 17 residues. CDR3 sequence: CASSLGGDIAQNTEAFF. The CDR3 DNA reads TGCGCCAGCAGCCTCGGGGGTGACATTGCCCAGAACACTGAAGCTTTCTTT.

The V call is TRBV6-5, the J call TRBJ1-3, with unresolved D. Trimming cost V 0 bases and J 1 base, with 7 bases left between them. Per germline, CDR1 MNHEY and CDR2 SVGAGI. This CDR3 has 15 residues. CDR3 protein: CASSYSIGSGNTIYF. DNA of the CDR3: TGTGCCAGCAGTTACTCGATCGGGTCTGGAAACACCATATATTTT.

J is TRBJ2-3 and V is TRBV14; the D gene is possibly TRBD1 (5 bases). V was clipped by 4 bases and J by 5 bases, with 13 bases between them. The V gene's germline CDR1 is SGHDN and CDR2 FVKESK. CDR3 length: 14 residues. CDR3 amino acids: CASSREGVGDTQYF. Written as DNA, the CDR3 is TGTGCCAGCAGCCGGGAAGGGGTGGGAGATACGCAGTATTTT.

This clone was picked up a small number of times. The chain couples TRBV2 to TRBJ2-2; the D gene is possibly TRBD1 (6 bases). V was pared by 7 bases and J by 1 base, with 7 bases between. The germline CDR1 and CDR2 sequences are SNHLY and FYNNEI. The CDR3 loop spans 13 amino acids. CDR3 amino acids: CASKGENTGELFF. The CDR3 nucleotides are TGTGCCAGCAAGGGGGAGAACACCGGGGAGCTGTTTTTT. Supplemented by reference TRBV2 and TRBJ2-2, the full variable domain reads EPEVTQTPSHQVTQMGQEVILRCVPISNHLYFYWYRQILGQKVEFLVSFYNNEISEKSEIFDDQFSVERPDGSNFTLKIRSTKLEDSAMYFCASKGENTGELFFGEGSRLTVL.

This sequence joins TRBV5-6 and TRBJ2-1; TRBD2 matches 8 bases. This CDR3 comprises 16 residues. The V gene's germline CDR1 is SGHDT and CDR2 YYEEEE. J gave up 4 bases and V 5 bases, and 11 bases lay outside the gene matches. As DNA, the CDR3 is TGTGCCAGCAGGCGCCAACGAGCGGGGGTTTACAATGAGCAGTTCTTC. Protein sequence: CASRRQRAGVYNEQFF.

In this sample, this clone turned up once. This chain links TRBV29-1 with TRBJ2-7; possibly TRBD1 for D (5 bases). The CDR3 is 11 amino acids. The V end was cut by 5 bases, the J end by 5 bases, with 10 bases between. Looked up from germline, CDR1 is SQVTM and CDR2 is ANQGSEA. The CDR3 nucleotides are TGCAGCGTTCCTCAGGGCAACGAGCAGTACTTC. Its protein is CSVPQGNEQYF.

About this clone itself: With only one base between it and a far larger clone, this is likely a read error. The conserved phenylalanine or tryptophan normally closing the CDR3 is absent here, so this likely arose from a read error. The rearrangement joins TRBV5-4 to TRBJ1-1; tentatively, D is TRBD1 (6 bases). Per germline, CDR1 SGHNT and CDR2 YYREEE (reference sequence). Trimming shortened V by 2 bases and J by 0 bases, and 11 bases separated the two germline ends. This CDR3 region has 15 residues. This CDR3 is CASSFEKGVNTEAFY. The DNA of the CDR3 is TGTGCCAGCAGCTTTGAGAAGGGGGTGAACACTGAAGCTTTCTAT.

The J gene is TRBJ1-2, the V gene TRBV10-3, with TRBD1 as a possible D gene (6 bases). CDR3 length: 14 amino acids. Germline lookup yields CDR1 ENHRY and CDR2 SYGVKD. Trimming removed 7 bases at V and 2 bases at J, with 14 bases between. CDR3 in amino acids: CAITSRQANYGYTF. The CDR3 DNA follows: TGTGCCATCACATCAAGACAGGCCAACTATGGCTACACCTTC.

The chain has TRBV6-1 and TRBJ2-3; perhaps TRBD2 as D (5 bases). The CDR3 sequence is 15 residues long. Trimming pared 10 bases from V and 5 bases from J, leaving 22 bases between. From germline, CDR1 is MNHNS and CDR2 SASEGT. The CDR3, as DNA: TGTGCCACCGGGATGGGTCTCGGCGATCGAGATACGCAGTATTTT. The encoded protein is CATGMGLGDRDTQYF.

J is TRBJ1-6 and V is TRBV5-1, with 8 bases matching TRBD1. The V segment lost 5 bases and the J segment 8 bases; nucleotides outside the gene matches: 6. This CDR3 region has 14 residues. The germline CDR1 and CDR2 sequences are SGHRS and YFSETQ. CDR3 amino acids: CASSRTGLDSPLHF. The CDR3 DNA is TGCGCCAGCAGTAGGACAGGGCTCGATTCACCCCTCCACTTT.

The chain uses TRBV15 and TRBJ2-1; D not certain. From germline, CDR1 is LNHNV and CDR2 YYDKDF (reference sequence). This CDR3 region has 18 residues. Trimming removed 1 base from V and 8 bases from J, with 24 bases in between. The CDR3 here is CATSRAPDNSPRWDEQFF. The CDR3 DNA reads TGTGCCACCAGCAGAGCCCCAGACAATTCACCCCGTTGGGATGAGCAGTTCTTC.

J is TRBJ2-3 and V is TRBV11-2, with no clear D. The V and J ends lost 3 bases and 0 bases respectively, with 16 bases between them. Germline V gene sequence: CDR1 SGHAT, CDR2 FQNNGV. The length of the CDR3 is 17 residues. The CDR3 here is CASSFTLTLTSTDTQYF. The CDR3 coding sequence is TGTGCCAGCAGCTTTACATTGACTCTAACGAGCACAGATACGCAGTATTTT.

V is TRBV9 and J is TRBJ1-1; 9 bases are a match to TRBD1. Losses at the gene ends were 4 bases for V and 4 bases for J; bases not matched to a gene: 8. CDR1 is SGDLS and CDR2 is YYNGEE in the germline V gene. CDR3 length equals 15 residues. CDR3 region: CASSLYTGGSTEAFF. The CDR3 coding sequence is TGTGCCAGCAGCTTATATACAGGGGGCTCCACTGAAGCTTTCTTT.

The chain joins TRBV2 to TRBJ2-5; 9 bases match TRBD1. The CDR3 sequence is 13 residues long. Germline values: CDR1 SNHLY, CDR2 FYNNEI. V lost 6 bases, J lost 5 bases, and 4 bases stayed unmatched. CDR3 sequence reads: CASRLDRGETQYF. The DNA for the CDR3 is TGTGCCAGCAGGCTCGACAGGGGGGAGACCCAGTACTTC.

Concerning this clone itself: The sample holds other DNA sequences that translate to the same CDR3. CDR3 residues: CAISESKAGIHNEQFF. Here the CDR3 DNA reads TGTGCCATCAGTGAGTCGAAAGCGGGGATCCACAATGAGCAGTTCTTC. The V and J genes are TRBV10-3 and TRBJ2-1; 7 positions agree with TRBD2. Germline-derived CDR1 and CDR2 are ENHRY and SYGVKD. This CDR3 spans 16 amino acids. The trim removed 0 bases at V and 5 bases at J, leaving 7 bases unmatched.

The chain employs TRBV5-1 and TRBJ1-1; D possibly corresponds to TRBD1 (5 bases). This CDR3 has 14 amino acids. V shed 0 bases and J shed 3 bases, with 9 bases lying between them. Germline-derived CDR1 and CDR2 are SGHRS and YFSETQ. The CDR3 sequence: CASSLEAGYTEAFF. In DNA, the CDR3 is TGCGCCAGCAGCTTGGAAGCAGGGTACACTGAAGCTTTCTTT.

The CDR3 DNA follows: TGTGCCAGTAGTATGAGGAGATCCTACCTCGCTGAAGCTTTCTTT. This sequence encodes CASSMRRSYLAEAFF. The chain is built from TRBV19 and TRBJ1-1; D remains unclear. V gave up 3 bases and J gave up 6 bases, with 17 bases separating them. CDR1 and CDR2 from the germline V gene are LNHDA and SQIVND (reference sequence). The length of the CDR3 is 15 residues.

The chain is built from TRBV5-1 and TRBJ1-2; 7 positions match TRBD1. CDR3 size: 13 residues. The J segment lost 4 bases and the V segment lost 3 bases, leaving 3 bases of the junction unmatched. Germline V gives CDR1 SGHRS, CDR2 YFSETQ. CDR3 bases: TGCGCCAGCAGCTGGGGACAGCGCTATGGCTACACCTTC. Amino acid sequence: CASSWGQRYGYTF.

V usage is TRBV2 and J usage is TRBJ2-7; the D gene is possibly TRBD1 (5 bases). The CDR3 spans 13 residues. V shed 2 bases and J shed 2 bases, with 7 bases lying between them. Germline values: CDR1 SNHLY, CDR2 FYNNEI. The CDR3 region has the DNA TGTGCCAGCAGTGAATCGACAGCCTACGAGCAGTACTTC. Protein sequence: CASSESTAYEQYF.